These 24 T cell receptor beta chains share one sample of origin, sequenced in a study of shared clonotypes between healthy human individuals. Sequencing used immunoSEQ multiplex PCR; TCRdb keeps in-frame clones, though not all of them. The data hold about 1.5 million clones, with roughly 95% observed a single time. Input material: naive CD4+ T cells sorted from blood. Subset denoted: CD45RA+ positively selected. The receptors originated from a man in his thirties or forties in good health.

The J gene is TRBJ2-5, the V gene TRBV6-6, with D uncertain. Trimming took 6 bases from V and 5 from J, leaving 10 bases between them. Germline V gene lookup returns CDR1 MNHNY and CDR2 SVGAGI (reference sequence). The CDR3 runs to 12 residues. The DNA of the CDR3 is TGTGCCAGCAGCCAACGGTGGGAGACCCAGTACTTC. Amino acids: CASSQRWETQYF.

The V call is TRBV19, the J call TRBJ2-6; D is ambiguous. Trimming removed 7 bases from V and 0 bases from J, with 10 bases in between. CDR1 is LNHDA, CDR2 SQIVND, per germline (reference sequence). This CDR3 spans 15 amino acids. CDR3 nucleotides: TGTGCCAGTAAGACGTCCGTCTCTGGGGCCAACGTCCTGACTTTC. It encodes CASKTSVSGANVLTF. The full variable domain, completed using reference TRBV19 and TRBJ2-6, is DGGITQSPKYLFRKEGQNVTLSCEQNLNHDAMYWYRQDPGQGLRLIYYSQIVNDFQKGDIAEGYSVSREKKESFPLTVTSAQKNPTAFYLCASKTSVSGANVLTFGAGSRLTVL.

The rearrangement uses TRBV6-1 and TRBJ2-1; 7 positions agree with TRBD2. Germline V lookup: CDR1 MNHNS, CDR2 SASEGT. Trimming removed 7 bases from V and 3 bases from J; junction bases left unmatched: 9. This CDR3 is 15 amino acids long. The CDR3 bases are TGTGCCAGCATTCGACAGAGCGGGATCTACAATGAGCAGTTCTTC. This encodes CASIRQSGIYNEQFF.

The rearrangement links TRBV18 to TRBJ2-1; possibly TRBD1 for D (6 bases). Trimming shortened V by 8 bases and J by 3 bases, and 17 bases separated the two germline ends. Germline CDR1 reads KGHSH; CDR2 reads LQKENI. The CDR3 totals 15 residues. CDR3 loop: CASTTGTRNYNEQFF. CDR3 DNA: TGTGCCAGCACGACCGGGACAAGGAACTACAATGAGCAGTTCTTC.

This chain links TRBV11-2 with TRBJ2-7, with 7 bases aligning to TRBD2. Germline loops: CDR1 SGHAT, CDR2 FQNNGV. Unmatched junction bases numbered 8, after V lost 4 bases and J lost 5 bases. This CDR3 is 14 amino acids long. CDR3 loop: CASSWGGRVDEQYF. The CDR3 nucleotides are TGTGCCAGCAGCTGGGGTGGGAGGGTCGACGAGCAGTACTTC. Variable domain in full (rest from reference TRBV11-2 and TRBJ2-7): EAGVAQSPRYKIIEKRQSVAFWCNPISGHATLYWYQQILGQGPKLLIQFQNNGVVDDSQLPKDRFSAERLKGVDSTLKIQPAKLEDSAVYLCASSWGGRVDEQYFGPGTRLTVT.

The chain has TRBV19 and TRBJ2-7; D not certain. V lost 7 bases and J 2 bases, leaving 12 bases between the germline ends. There are 13 residues in the CDR3. Germline loops: CDR1 LNHDA, CDR2 SQIVND (reference sequence). CDR3 nucleotides: TGTGCCAGTAAGGGTTCCGGAGCCTACGAGCAGTACTTC. Translated: CASKGSGAYEQYF.

A remark on this clone: The identical CDR3 is also encoded by other nucleotide sequences in the sample. The chain carries TRBV20-1 and TRBJ2-7; no clear D gene. Trimming removed 3 bases from V and 6 bases from J, with 9 bases in between. CDR3 length equals 11 residues. Germline CDR1 DFQATT, CDR2 SNEGSKA (reference sequence). The CDR3 is CSASLVGEQYF. CDR3 coding DNA: TGCAGTGCTAGTCTCGTGGGCGAGCAGTACTTC.

This rearrangement joins TRBV28 to TRBJ2-6, with D perhaps matching TRBD1 or TRBD2 (5 bases each). V was clipped by 5 bases and J by 2 bases, with 13 bases between them. The CDR3 length is 16 residues. Looked up from germline, CDR1 is MDHEN and CDR2 is SYDVKM. The CDR3 DNA reads as TGTGCCAGCAGTGAGGGGCGGCTACCTGGGGCCAACGTCCTGACTTTC. It is translated as CASSEGRLPGANVLTF. The whole variable domain, remainder taken from reference TRBV28 and TRBJ2-6, is DVKVTQSSRYLVKRTGEKVFLECVQDMDHENMFWYRQDPGLGLRLIYFSYDVKMKEKGDIPEGYSVSREKKERFSLILESASTNQTSMYLCASSEGRLPGANVLTFGAGSRLTVL.

In regard to this clone: Its ends do not fully match the called genes, so a read error is possible. The rearrangement uses TRBV7-7 and TRBJ2-5; 7 nucleotides align to TRBD2. The germline V gene encodes CDR1 SSHAT and CDR2 FNYEAQ (reference sequence). There are 14 residues in the CDR3. As DNA, the CDR3 is TGTGCTAGCAGCCTAAATAGCGGGCAAGAGACCCAGTACTTC. Its protein is CASSLNSGQETQYF.

The V call is TRBV7-9, the J call TRBJ1-2; D perhaps matches TRBD1 (6 bases). The germline gives CDR1 SEHNR, CDR2 FQNEAQ (reference sequence). This CDR3 has 15 residues. Trimming cost V 4 bases and J 3 bases, with 15 bases left between them. For the CDR3, the DNA is TGTGCCAGCAGCTCAAACTCGGGGGCCGACTATGGCTACACCTTC. It codes for CASSSNSGADYGYTF.

CDR3 DNA sequence: TGTGCCAGCAGTGAGGTCCCCCGGGGTTATGGCTACACCTTC. Translation: CASSEVPRGYGYTF. The rearrangement uses TRBV6-5 and TRBJ1-2; no definite D call. This CDR3 region has 14 residues. Trimming shortened V by 5 bases and J by 5 bases, and 15 bases separated the two germline ends. Germline V CDR1 and CDR2: MNHEY, SVGAGI.

The rearrangement uses TRBV30 and TRBJ1-1; D is ambiguous. The germline gives CDR1 GTSNPN, CDR2 SVGIG (reference sequence). CDR3 length equals 15 residues. V shed 4 bases and J shed 1 base, with 16 bases lying between them. Written as DNA, the CDR3 is TGTGCCTGGAAGATAAGCGGGGAGAGGAACACTGAAGCTTTCTTT. Translated, it gives CAWKISGERNTEAFF.

J is TRBJ1-5 and V is TRBV28, with 7 nucleotides matching TRBD1. CDR3 size: 15 residues. The germline V gene has CDR1 MDHEN and CDR2 SYDVKM. V was pared by 5 bases and J by 4 bases, with 8 bases of the junction left unmatched. For the CDR3, the DNA is TGTGCCAGCAGTCCCCGGACAGGACCTAATCAGCCCCAGCATTTT. It codes for CASSPRTGPNQPQHF.

This sequence joins TRBV19 and TRBJ2-5; no firm D call. The CDR3 covers 14 residues. CDR1 LNHDA and CDR2 SQIVND come from the germline V gene (reference sequence). With 6 bases removed from V and 4 bases from J, the gap between germline ends came to 15 bases. The DNA for the CDR3 is TGTGCCAGTAGCGGACCTCCCGAAGGAGAGACCCAGTACTTC. Translated: CASSGPPEGETQYF.

This clone was seen just once. The V and J genes are TRBV7-8 and TRBJ1-1, with a weak D call TRBD1 (6 bases). The CDR3 has 13 residues. Trimming took 5 bases from V and 10 from J, leaving 17 bases between them. Per the germline V gene, CDR1 is SGHVS and CDR2 is FQNEAQ. In DNA, the CDR3 is TGTGCCAGCAGCCCATTAGCAGGGGAGCGAGCTTTCTTT. It is translated as CASSPLAGERAFF. Full variable domain (outside the CDR3, taken from reference TRBV7-8 and TRBJ1-1): GAGVSQSPRYKVAKRGQDVALRCDPISGHVSLFWYQQALGQGPEFLTYFQNEAQLDKSGLPSDRFFAERPEGSVSTLKIQRTQQEDSAVYLCASSPLAGERAFFGQGTRLTVV.

This sequence joins TRBV27 and TRBJ2-5; the D is unclear. The ends were cut back, 2 bases at V and 4 bases at J, with 8 bases in the middle. Germline V CDR1 and CDR2: MNHEY, SMNVEV (reference sequence). The length of the CDR3 is 13 residues. CDR3 region: CASSLIGRETQYF. The CDR3 DNA reads TGTGCCAGCAGTTTAATAGGGCGAGAGACCCAGTACTTC.

The chain is built from TRBV19 and TRBJ2-1; 11 bases fit TRBD2. This CDR3 has 15 amino acids. Trimming cost V 0 bases and J 13 bases; bases outside gene matches: 8. Looked up from germline, CDR1 is LNHDA and CDR2 is SQIVND (reference sequence). This CDR3 is CASSIDNASGRNQFF. The CDR3 DNA is TGTGCCAGTAGTATAGATAACGCTAGCGGGAGGAATCAGTTCTTC. The variable domain in full, with the rest retrieved from reference TRBV19 and TRBJ2-1, is DGGITQSPKYLFRKEGQNVTLSCEQNLNHDAMYWYRQDPGQGLRLIYYSQIVNDFQKGDIAEGYSVSREKKESFPLTVTSAQKNPTAFYLCASSIDNASGRNQFFGPGTRLTVL.

This rearrangement joins TRBV27 to TRBJ2-7; D is ambiguous. The germline V gene encodes CDR1 MNHEY and CDR2 SMNVEV (reference sequence). V gave up 6 bases and J gave up 0 bases, with 9 bases separating them. The length of the CDR3 is 13 residues. In DNA form, the CDR3 reads TGTGCCAGCAGATTTCGTGACTCCTACGAGCAGTACTTC. Its translation is CASRFRDSYEQYF.

The chain uses TRBV5-8 and TRBJ2-1; 7 bases line up with TRBD2. V shed 7 bases and J 5 bases; nucleotides not matched to a gene: 9. The CDR3 has 14 amino acids. Per the germline V gene, CDR1 is SGHTS and CDR2 is YDEGEE. In nucleotides, the CDR3 is TGTGCCAGCCCCGGACGGGGGGTCAACAATGAGCAGTTCTTC. It specifies CASPGRGVNNEQFF.

This rearrangement joins TRBV25-1 to TRBJ1-1; D is unclear. V lost 5 bases to trimming and J lost 1 base, with 8 bases between them. This CDR3 is built from 13 residues. Germline CDR1 and CDR2: MGHDK and SYGVNS. CDR3 in amino acids: CASSLKANTEAFF. In DNA form, the CDR3 reads TGTGCCAGCAGTCTGAAGGCGAACACTGAAGCTTTCTTT.

The chain is built from TRBV5-4 and TRBJ2-7, with D possibly matching TRBD1 (5 bases). The V end lost 2 bases, the J end lost 6 bases, and 18 bases lay between the germline ends. Germline V CDR1 and CDR2: SGHNT, YYREEE (reference sequence). CDR3 length: 15 amino acids. For the CDR3, the DNA is TGTGCCAGCAGCTTCCCTGGGGCTTCTTCGGGCGAGCAGTACTTC. Translated: CASSFPGASSGEQYF.

The gene calls are TRBV19 and TRBJ2-1; D is uncertain. Trimming shortened V by 10 bases and J by 2 bases, and 9 bases separated the two germline ends. Germline loops: CDR1 LNHDA, CDR2 SQIVND (reference sequence). This CDR3 has 12 residues. The DNA of the CDR3 is TGTGCCACTGGCCGAACCTACAATGAGCAGTTCTTC. Residues: CATGRTYNEQFF. Filled out from reference TRBV19 and TRBJ2-1, the complete variable domain reads DGGITQSPKYLFRKEGQNVTLSCEQNLNHDAMYWYRQDPGQGLRLIYYSQIVNDFQKGDIAEGYSVSREKKESFPLTVTSAQKNPTAFYLCATGRTYNEQFFGPGTRLTVL.

The rearrangement links TRBV27 to TRBJ2-3; the match to TRBD2 covers 12 bases. Germline lookup yields CDR1 MNHEY and CDR2 SMNVEV (reference sequence). CDR3 length: 16 residues. V trimming: 6 bases; J trimming: 6 bases; junction bases outside the gene matches: 10. CDR3 amino acids: CASRPPLAGGGDTQYF. The CDR3 coding sequence is TGTGCCAGCAGGCCCCCCCTAGCGGGAGGGGGGGATACGCAGTATTTT.

The chain combines TRBV11-2 with TRBJ2-3, with 10 bases aligning to TRBD1. From germline, CDR1 is SGHAT and CDR2 FQNNGV. The CDR3 runs 16 residues. J lost 4 bases, V lost 1 base, and 5 bases had no gene match. CDR3 residues: CASSLVGTGVSDTQYF. The CDR3 nucleotides are TGTGCCAGCAGCTTAGTAGGGACAGGGGTTTCAGATACGCAGTATTTT.